Listed below are T cell receptor beta chains from one sample, sequenced in a study of breast tumors, draining lymph nodes, adjacent tissues. TCRdb recomputed calls from the multiplex PCR reads with MiXCR, one row per CDR3 protein. The table has roughly 130,000 distinct CDR3 sequences, about 31% seen once. Sequencing was done on a sample of axillary lymph node tissue. The receptors stem from a female donor with breast cancer. Some clones in this sample may be carry-over from other donors' samples. CDR3s include the opening cysteine and the closing phenylalanine or tryptophan. Each record gives: V gene, J gene, D gene, clone size, CDR3 protein, CDR3 DNA. A D gene is named only where the DNA matches it firmly. For some rows the clone size is stated as once, few or many, or as a class when expanded; others skip it.

V: TRBV19
J: TRBJ1-2
D: TRBD1
size: many
CDR3: CASSMTGVNYGYTF
DNA: TGTGCCAGTAGTATGACAGGGGTTAACTATGGCTACACCTTC

V: TRBV19
J: TRBJ1-5
D: -
size: many
CDR3: CASTSGNQPQHF
DNA: TGTGCCAGTACGTCAGGGAATCAGCCCCAGCATTTT

V: TRBV5-5
J: TRBJ2-3
D: -
size: many
CDR3: CASSLFTLADTQYF
DNA: TGTGCCAGCAGCTTGTTTACGCTCGCAGATACGCAGTATTTT

V: TRBV11-2
J: TRBJ2-6
D: -
size: many
CDR3: CASVRFSGANVLTF
DNA: TGTGCCAGTGTAAGGTTCTCTGGGGCCAACGTCCTGACTTTC

V: TRBV7-2
J: TRBJ2-6
D: TRBD2
size: -
CDR3: CASSVSPSGGEDTGANVLTF
DNA: TGTGCCAGCAGCGTGTCCCCCAGCGGGGGTGAAGATACCGGGGCCAACGTCCTGACTTTC

V: TRBV12-3/TRBV12-4
J: TRBJ2-3
D: -
size: many
CDR3: CASSLTASGTDTQYF
DNA: TGTGCCAGCAGTTTAACGGCTAGCGGCACAGATACGCAGTATTTT

V: TRBV4-3
J: TRBJ2-3
D: -
size: many
CDR3: CASSRFTGKTDTQYF
DNA: TGCGCCAGCAGCCGCTTCACAGGGAAGACAGATACGCAGTATTTT

V: TRBV5-6
J: TRBJ2-1
D: TRBD2
size: many
CDR3: CASSPDSGGVHNEQFF
DNA: TGTGCCAGCAGCCCCGATAGCGGGGGGGTGCACAATGAGCAGTTCTTC

V: TRBV7-8
J: TRBJ2-7
D: TRBD1
size: -
CDR3: CASSSQGTEQYF
DNA: TGTGCCAGCAGCTCACAGGGGACCGAGCAGTACTTC

V: TRBV4-2
J: TRBJ1-2
D: TRBD1
size: -
CDR3: CASGQDRAGNGYTF
DNA: TGTGCCAGCGGCCAAGACAGGGCAGGGAACGGCTACACCTTC

V: TRBV5-5
J: TRBJ1-1
D: TRBD1
size: -
CDR3: CASSLDGQGDTEAFF
DNA: TGTGCCAGCAGCTTGGATGGACAGGGTGACACTGAAGCTTTCTTT

V: TRBV30
J: TRBJ1-2
D: -
size: many
CDR3: CAWSPEAPSGYTF
DNA: TGTGCCTGGAGTCCAGAAGCTCCCAGTGGCTACACCTTC

V: TRBV6-6
J: TRBJ2-4
D: TRBD1
size: many
CDR3: CASSRFSQGSRTAGIQYF
DNA: TGTGCCAGCAGCCGATTCTCACAGGGGAGTCGCACCGCGGGCATTCAGTACTTC

V: TRBV2
J: TRBJ2-7
D: TRBD1
size: many
CDR3: CASTDRGGYEQYF
DNA: TGTGCCAGCACGGACAGGGGAGGCTACGAGCAGTACTTC

V: TRBV6-4
J: TRBJ2-1
D: TRBD2
size: -
CDR3: CASSPTSGVGEQFF
DNA: TGTGCCAGCAGTCCGACTAGCGGGGTTGGTGAGCAGTTCTTC

V: TRBV7-9
J: TRBJ2-5
D: -
size: -
CDR3: CASTERETPYF
DNA: TGTGCCAGCACGGAGAGGGAGACCCCATACTTC

V: TRBV29-1
J: TRBJ2-1
D: TRBD2
size: -
CDR3: CSVEGSGGVYNEQFF
DNA: TGCAGCGTTGAAGGTAGCGGGGGGGTCTACAATGAGCAGTTCTTC

V: TRBV30
J: TRBJ1-3
D: -
size: many
CDR3: CAWSIWDGGNTIYF
DNA: TGTGCCTGGAGTATTTGGGACGGTGGAAACACCATATATTTT

V: TRBV5-1
J: TRBJ2-7
D: -
size: many
CDR3: CASSLATSGTTNYEQYF
DNA: TGCGCCAGCAGCTTGGCCACCAGCGGGACAACTAACTACGAGCAGTACTTC

V: TRBV7-8
J: TRBJ1-6
D: -
size: many
CDR3: CASSPSQGLALHF
DNA: TGTGCCAGCAGCCCTAGTCAGGGGCTGGCCCTCCACTTT

V: TRBV7-9
J: TRBJ2-7
D: -
size: many
CDR3: CASSFFFQGYAYEQYF
DNA: TGTGCCAGCAGCTTTTTTTTTCAGGGGTATGCCTACGAGCAGTACTTC

V: TRBV24-1
J: TRBJ2-7
D: TRBD1
size: -
CDR3: CATSDLGQGLYYEQYF
DNA: TGTGCCACCAGTGATCTGGGACAGGGTCTGTACTACGAGCAGTACTTC

V: TRBV5-1
J: TRBJ2-2
D: -
size: many
CDR3: CASSSGLEGGELFF
DNA: TGCGCCAGCAGCTCCGGGCTCGAAGGCGGGGAGCTGTTTTTT

V: TRBV5-1
J: TRBJ2-3
D: TRBD1
size: -
CDR3: CASSLAKGAWADTQYF
DNA: TGCGCCAGCAGCTTGGCCAAGGGGGCTTGGGCAGATACGCAGTATTTT

V: TRBV18
J: TRBJ2-6
D: -
size: many
CDR3: CASSPEGVGGANVLTF
DNA: TGTGCCAGCTCACCTGAGGGGGTAGGTGGGGCCAACGTCCTGACTTTC

V: TRBV18
J: TRBJ1-1
D: TRBD1
size: -
CDR3: CASSPQTGENTEAFF
DNA: TGTGCCAGCTCACCACAAACAGGGGAAAACACTGAAGCTTTCTTT

V: TRBV2
J: TRBJ1-4
D: -
size: -
CDR3: CASSASVPSYTNEKLFF
DNA: TGTGCCAGCAGCGCTAGCGTACCCAGTTACACTAATGAAAAACTGTTTTTT

V: TRBV6-2/TRBV6-3
J: TRBJ2-1
D: -
size: many
CDR3: CASSYSTGGHGEQFF
DNA: TGTGCCAGCAGTTACTCGACGGGGGGACATGGGGAGCAGTTCTTC

V: TRBV19
J: TRBJ2-3
D: -
size: once
CDR3: CASTVTGTDTQYF
DNA: TGTGCCAGTACCGTTACCGGGACAGATACGCAGTATTTT

V: TRBV7-3
J: TRBJ2-1
D: -
size: many
CDR3: CASSLSSHNEQFF
DNA: TGTGCCAGCAGCTTGTCTAGCCACAATGAGCAGTTCTTC